These T cell receptor beta chains were read from a single sample in a study of control samples from healthy donors and cancer patients. Some clones are missing from TCRdb's copy, which holds only in-frame ones; the method was immunoSEQ multiplex PCR. The repertoire includes some 120,000 clones, more than 70% of them detected once, and just under 3% sits in the top ten. The sequencing input was blood. These receptors originate from a man in his 60s in good health. Each CDR3 is given with its conserved first and last residue. A D gene is named only where the DNA matches it firmly. Clone size is given for some rows only: seen once, a few or many times, or a class if the clone is expanded.

D: .; size: few; V: TRBV30; J: TRBJ1-5; CDR3: CAWTLGVLGNQPQHF; DNA: TGTGCCTGGACCCTAGGGGTTTTGGGCAATCAGCCCCAGCATTTT
D: .; size: .; V: TRBV7-9; J: TRBJ2-5; CDR3: CASSSEWVLKGETQYF; DNA: TGTGCCAGCAGCTCCGAGTGGGTCTTGAAGGGGGAGACCCAGTACTTC
D: TRBD2; size: .; V: TRBV27; J: TRBJ2-3; CDR3: CASSLRLAGVTDTQYF; DNA: TGTGCCAGCAGTCTAAGACTAGCGGGGGTCACAGATACGCAGTATTTT
D: .; size: .; V: TRBV7-2; J: TRBJ1-4; CDR3: CASSPGAFNEKLFF; DNA: TGTGCCAGCTCCCCGGGAGCTTTTAATGAAAAACTGTTTTTT
D: TRBD1; size: .; V: TRBV18; J: TRBJ1-5; CDR3: CASTGGQGAISNQPQHF; DNA: TGTGCCAGCACCGGGGGACAGGGGGCGATAAGCAATCAGCCCCAGCATTTT
D: .; size: .; V: TRBV6-2/TRBV6-3; J: TRBJ1-2; CDR3: CASSRWDQTLGYTF; DNA: TGTGCCAGCAGTAGGTGGGACCAGACGCTCGGCTACACCTTC
D: TRBD2; size: .; V: TRBV24-1; J: TRBJ2-7; CDR3: CATSISGGRNEQYF; DNA: TGTGCCACCAGTATAAGCGGGGGAAGGAACGAGCAGTACTTC
D: TRBD1; size: once; V: TRBV28; J: TRBJ1-1; CDR3: CASSFTGATEAFF; DNA: TGTGCCAGCAGTTTTACAGGGGCCACTGAAGCTTTCTTT
D: TRBD1; size: .; V: TRBV19; J: TRBJ2-4; CDR3: CASSVAQGAETAKNIQYF; DNA: TGTGCCAGTAGTGTCGCGCAGGGGGCCGAGACGGCCAAAAACATTCAGTACTTC
D: TRBD2; size: .; V: TRBV5-1; J: TRBJ2-1; CDR3: CASSKGLAAGGEQFF; DNA: TGCGCCAGCAGCAAAGGACTAGCAGCGGGGGGTGAGCAGTTCTTC
D: .; size: .; V: TRBV6-1; J: TRBJ2-6; CDR3: CASSEVWPPGGANVLTF; DNA: TGTGCCAGCAGTGAAGTCTGGCCGCCGGGTGGGGCCAACGTCCTGACTTTC
D: .; size: .; V: TRBV3-1/TRBV3-2; J: TRBJ1-3; CDR3: CASSQVLTGSSGNTIYF; DNA: TGTGCCAGCAGCCAAGTGCTGACAGGAAGCTCTGGAAACACCATATATTTT
D: .; size: .; V: TRBV6-5; J: TRBJ2-4; CDR3: CASSYGTQGLGNIQYF; DNA: TGTGCCAGCAGTTACGGAACACAGGGATTAGGAAACATTCAGTACTTC
D: .; size: .; V: TRBV4-3; J: TRBJ1-1; CDR3: CASSQVSAGPTEAFF; DNA: TGCGCCAGCAGCCAAGTCTCGGCAGGGCCCACTGAAGCTTTCTTT
D: .; size: .; V: TRBV11-2; J: TRBJ2-4; CDR3: CASSPLKTDKNIQYF; DNA: TGTGCCAGCAGCCCCCTAAAAACAGACAAAAACATTCAGTACTTC
D: .; size: .; V: TRBV6-4; J: TRBJ2-3; CDR3: CASSGGDSTDTQYF; DNA: TGTGCCAGCAGTGGGGGGGACTCCACAGATACGCAGTATTTT
D: .; size: .; V: TRBV9; J: TRBJ2-2; CDR3: CASSGQQGSNTGELFF; DNA: TGTGCCAGCAGCGGTCAACAGGGATCGAACACCGGGGAGCTGTTTTTT
D: .; size: .; V: TRBV7-2; J: TRBJ2-2; CDR3: CASSLGTNTGELFF; DNA: TGTGCCAGCAGCTTAGGAACAAACACCGGGGAGCTGTTTTTT
D: .; size: .; V: TRBV18; J: TRBJ2-3; CDR3: CASSPPIWVRDTQYF; DNA: TGTGCCAGCTCACCACCGATCTGGGTTAGAGATACGCAGTATTTT
D: TRBD1; size: .; V: TRBV4-3; J: TRBJ1-6; CDR3: CASSQDRDASPLHF; DNA: TGCGCCAGCAGCCAGGACAGGGACGCTTCACCCCTCCACTTT
D: .; size: once; V: TRBV19; J: TRBJ1-3; CDR3: CASSSVSPRGSGNTIYF; DNA: TGTGCCAGTAGTTCCGTCTCGCCGAGGGGATCTGGAAACACCATATATTTT
D: TRBD1; size: .; V: TRBV5-1; J: TRBJ2-5; CDR3: CASSVYRGQETQYF; DNA: TGCGCCAGCAGCGTTTACAGGGGGCAAGAGACCCAGTACTTC
D: .; size: once; V: TRBV7-2; J: TRBJ1-2; CDR3: CASSLGGAFGYTF; DNA: TGTGCCAGCAGCTTGGGTGGGGCTTTTGGCTACACCTTC
D: .; size: .; V: TRBV28; J: TRBJ2-3; CDR3: CASSSPVADTQYF; DNA: TGTGCCAGCAGTTCCCCGGTAGCAGATACGCAGTATTTT
D: .; size: .; V: TRBV6-5; J: TRBJ1-5; CDR3: CASGGLGNQPQHF; DNA: TGTGCCAGCGGCGGGCTGGGCAATCAGCCCCAGCATTTT
D: .; size: .; V: TRBV7-2; J: TRBJ1-4; CDR3: CASSLRQAPLGEKLFF; DNA: TGTGCCAGCAGCTTAAGACAGGCCCCCTTGGGTGAAAAACTGTTTTTT
D: .; size: .; V: TRBV14; J: TRBJ2-7; CDR3: CASSQDGVRYEQYF; DNA: TGTGCCAGCAGCCAAGATGGGGTACGCTACGAGCAGTACTTC